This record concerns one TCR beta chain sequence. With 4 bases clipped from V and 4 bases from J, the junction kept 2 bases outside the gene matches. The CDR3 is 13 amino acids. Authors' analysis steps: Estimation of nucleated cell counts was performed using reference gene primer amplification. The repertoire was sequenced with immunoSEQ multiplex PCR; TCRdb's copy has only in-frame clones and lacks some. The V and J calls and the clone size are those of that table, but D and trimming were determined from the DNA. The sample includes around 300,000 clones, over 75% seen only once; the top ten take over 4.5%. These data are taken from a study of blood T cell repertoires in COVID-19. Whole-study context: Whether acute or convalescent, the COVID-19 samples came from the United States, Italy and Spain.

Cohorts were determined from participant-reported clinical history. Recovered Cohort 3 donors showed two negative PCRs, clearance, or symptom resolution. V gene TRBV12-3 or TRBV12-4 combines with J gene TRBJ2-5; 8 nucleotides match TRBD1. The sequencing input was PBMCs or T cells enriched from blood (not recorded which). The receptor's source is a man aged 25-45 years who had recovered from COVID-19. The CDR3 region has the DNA TGTGCCAGCAGTTGGACAGGGAGAGAGACCCAGTACTTC. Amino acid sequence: CASSWTGRETQYF.